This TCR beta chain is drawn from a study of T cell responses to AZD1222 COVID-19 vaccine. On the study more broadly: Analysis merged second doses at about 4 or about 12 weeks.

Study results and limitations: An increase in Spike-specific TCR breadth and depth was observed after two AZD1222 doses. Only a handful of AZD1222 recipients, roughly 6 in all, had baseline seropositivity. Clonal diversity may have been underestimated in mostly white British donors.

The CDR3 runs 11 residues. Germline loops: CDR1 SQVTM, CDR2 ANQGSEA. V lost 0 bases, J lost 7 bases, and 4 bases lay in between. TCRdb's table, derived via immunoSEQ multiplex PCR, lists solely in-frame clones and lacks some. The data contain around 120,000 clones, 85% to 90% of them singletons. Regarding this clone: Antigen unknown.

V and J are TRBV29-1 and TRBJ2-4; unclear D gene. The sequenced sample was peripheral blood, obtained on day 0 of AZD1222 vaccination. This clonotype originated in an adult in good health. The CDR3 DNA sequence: TGCAGCGTTGAAGAGAGGAACATTCAGTACTTC. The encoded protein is CSVEERNIQYF.